This T cell receptor beta chain is drawn from a study of beta chain features in type 1 diabetes listed by TCRdb under 2018. Study-level background: No differences in mean age, gender distribution, total cell number or subset yield were found between patients and healthy donors. Across all samples, approximately 98,000,000 sorted cells were examined, and cell number per subset correlated strongly with RNA yield. The study compared TCRB repertoires of sorted circulating CD4+ T cell subsets between recently diagnosed type 1 diabetes patients and matched healthy donors. Whereas all 30 or so donors provided naive and central memory subsets, regulatory and stem cell-like memory subsets were isolated from just 8 patients and about eight healthy donors. Overall study outcomes, separate from this receptor: In all four CD4+ subsets, TCRB CDR3 length was moderately but significantly shorter in type 1 diabetes patients. Only small numbers of individuals were included in the HLA sub-analyses, which left unresolved whether HLA type had any influence on TCRB rearrangement. At VDJ recombination sites, type 1 diabetes patients had fewer insertions and more deleted nucleotides, which implies abnormalities in thymic rearrangement. Because cDNA rather than genomic DNA was sequenced, highly expressing activated cells could have been over-represented, although no difference in activation and CD3 levels was found between groups. Naive, central memory and regulatory TCRB repertoires appeared more similar among patients than among healthy donors. PCR might favor shorter templates, but patient and control samples were amplified and corrected together, so any skew would affect both groups equally.

All of the isolated RNA was reverse transcribed with the High Capacity cDNA Reverse Transcription Kit, so expressed TCRB transcripts were sequenced. Naive, central memory and regulatory T cell samples underwent deep immunoSEQ sequencing, averaging about 3.5 million total reads per sample. Sorted cells were lysed in RLT buffer and RNA was extracted with DNase-treated RNeasy Micro or Mini kits, depending on cell number. To prevent cross-contamination, every cell subset was processed on its own, while patient and healthy donor samples were processed together. Using the immunoSEQ multiplex PCR, TCRB sequences were amplified from cDNA into 87-bp fragments spanning the CDR3 region. Sequencing of the amplicons was done on the Illumina HiSeq platform. Regarding the original processing steps: Synthetic template baselines were used to correct PCR bias computationally, reads within Hamming distance 2 were collapsed, and singletons that could not be merged were discarded. By aligning reads against IMGT, V, D and J genes, CDR3 length, and insertions or deletions at six rearrangement sites were assigned. Within each subset, clonotype counts were normalized to sorted cell number, and only after that were true diversity and Gini coefficients computed with the tcR R package. The overlap coefficient, calculated on TCRB nucleotide sequences, was used to measure repertoire sharing. Out-of-frame TCRB sequences from naive cells were analyzed to stand in for the pre-selection repertoire. TCRdb holds this immuneACCESS table with in-frame rearrangements only. Some clones are missing; in checked studies, unresolved V genes explain under half, and the rest has no known cause. Clone size and V and J calls were adopted from that table, with D and trimming inferred from the DNA. A total of some 290,000 clones appear in this sample, more than 13% of them only once. The ten top clones hold roughly 0.018% of the sample.

Clipping removes 4 bases from V and 4 bases from J, with 8 as the unmatched junction base count. Per the germline V gene, MDHEN is the CDR1 and SYDVKM is the CDR2. The CDR3 spans 15 residues, from the cysteine through the phenylalanine. Only the CDR3 portion is preserved as DNA: 45 bases, with reading frame beginning at the first base. Regarding this clone: The antigen this receptor binds is unknown. Base qualities are not recorded, but no much larger clone differs from it by a single base.

Each donor gave one peripheral blood draw, roughly 110 mL on average, collected into heparinised tubes. A BD FACSAria II was used to sort naive, central memory, regulatory and stem cell-like memory CD4+ T cells with a panel that included CD45RO, CCR7, CD25, CD127, CD95 and CD27. A purity above 95% was achieved for all sorted populations. PBMCs were isolated right away by Lymphoprep density gradient centrifugation and were stained directly, without culture. Samples were stained and sorted in pairs, with one healthy donor and one patient per experiment, so that batch effects were minimized. This TCR derives from a man aged 30 to 45 with type 1 diabetes. Input material: naive CD4+ T cells from blood. The cell subset or site label here, explained by the study, means: true naive CD4+ T cells. The chain joins TRBV28 to TRBJ2-3, and TRBD2 aligns with 7 junction nucleotides. The CDR3 region reads CASSSLGRVADTQYF. The bases read TGTGCCAGCAGTTCATTAGGGAGGGTCGCAGATACGCAGTATTTT.